This T cell receptor beta chain was sequenced during a study of shared clonotypes between healthy human individuals. Regarding the study as a whole: Generation probabilities of non-shared clonotypes were lower (relative to those shared by all four donors).

V lost 5 bases, J lost 5 bases, and 15 bases lay in between. There are 14 residues in the CDR3. Germline V CDR1 and CDR2: MDHEN, SYDVKM. Points on this clone: Its specificity is not known.

The assay was immunoSEQ multiplex PCR, and TCRdb's table has in-frame clones only and misses some. Among about 1.5 million clones listed, around 97% were seen once. The investigators split CD4+ cells into a CD45RA+ naive subset and a CD45RA-negative memory subset. The sequence was collected from a man in his thirties or forties in good health. The chain links TRBV28 to TRBJ2-5; possible D gene TRBD2, 6 bases. Sequencing was performed on naive CD4+ T cells sorted from blood. Subset reported: CD45RA+ positively selected. The CDR3 reads CASSPGLRGETQYF. The DNA of the CDR3 is TGTGCCAGCAGTCCGGGACTCCGGGGGGAGACCCAGTACTTC.